This T cell receptor beta chain was sequenced during a study of metastatic and nonmetastatic thyroid tumors. Across the whole study: Repertoire data that came from the blood and tumor or nodule tissue of malignant and benign thyroid patients were compared.

V was clipped by 8 bases and J by 4 bases, with 4 bases between them. This CDR3 region has 10 residues. The V gene's germline CDR1 is SNHLY and CDR2 FYNNEI. This clone is termed medium-sized. No treatment of any kind had been given to any patient before thyroid surgery. TCRdb re-called the PCR reads through MiXCR. The table has approximately 20,000 clones, 32% seen once. Sequences were obtained from adjacent normal tissue. This receptor was identified in a female donor with papillary thyroid cancer or a benign thyroid nodule (not recorded which). Some clones in this sample may be carry-over from other donors' samples. The chain employs TRBV2 and TRBJ2-3; no firm D call. The CDR3 protein is CASYSDTQYF. For the CDR3, the DNA is TGTGCCAGCTACTCAGATACGCAGTATTTT.